The 17 T cell receptor beta chains below all came from one sample that was sequenced in a study of shared clonotypes between healthy human individuals. Profiling relied on immunoSEQ multiplex PCR, and the TCRdb table lists in-frame clones only, not all of them. The profile shows 900,000 to 1,200,000 clones, 78% of them singletons. The sample comprised memory CD4+ T cells from PBMCs. Subset reported: CD45RA-negative fraction. The source of these receptors is a young man in good health. Some clones in this sample may be carry-over from other donors' samples.

The chain carries TRBV6-1 and TRBJ1-3; D is uncertain. V was trimmed by 3 bases and J by 0 bases, leaving 12 bases between them. The CDR3 spans 16 residues. Germline CDR1 and CDR2: MNHNS and SASEGT. The CDR3 loop is CASSDPGLLSGNTIYF. The CDR3 DNA reads TGTGCCAGCAGTGACCCCGGCCTTCTCTCTGGAAACACCATATATTTT.

V usage is TRBV28 and J usage is TRBJ2-6, with no clear D. The CDR3 is 16 amino acids. V was trimmed by 3 bases and J by 1 base, leaving 10 bases between them. Per germline, CDR1 MDHEN and CDR2 SYDVKM. The CDR3 sequence: CASSLVQESGANVLTF. The CDR3 DNA sequence: TGTGCCAGCAGTTTGGTCCAGGAATCTGGGGCCAACGTCCTGACTTTC.

On this clone itself: This same CDR3 is encoded by further DNA sequences in the sample. This rearrangement joins TRBV5-1 to TRBJ1-5, with 7 bases that match TRBD1. The CDR3 sequence is 15 residues long. The germline gives CDR1 SGHRS, CDR2 YFSETQ. V was pared by 0 bases and J by 4 bases, with 4 bases of the junction left unmatched. The CDR3 region has the DNA TGCGCCAGCAGCTTGGGCTCGACAGGGAATCAGCCCCAGCATTTT. Translated: CASSLGSTGNQPQHF.

J is TRBJ2-7 and V is TRBV11-2; D might be TRBD1 (6 bases). Germline V CDR1 and CDR2: SGHAT, FQNNGV. V was cut by 5 bases and J by 0 bases, with 14 bases left in between. The CDR3 has 15 amino acids. The CDR3 nucleotides read TGTGCCAGCAGCCGACCGGGACAAAGCTCCTACGAGCAGTACTTC. The encoded protein is CASSRPGQSSYEQYF.

The V gene is TRBV5-1, the J gene TRBJ2-1; weak D call: TRBD1 (5 bases). Germline V gives CDR1 SGHRS, CDR2 YFSETQ. There are 15 residues in the CDR3. Trimming cost V 5 bases and J 4 bases, with 16 bases left between them. CDR3 sequence reads: CASSRDSLKYNEQFF. The CDR3 DNA sequence: TGCGCCAGCAGTCGCGACAGCCTTAAGTACAATGAGCAGTTCTTC.

The rearrangement links TRBV7-3 to TRBJ2-2; TRBD2 matches at 8 bases. The junction had 4 bases not matched to a gene; V was cut back by 1 base and J by 3 bases. The CDR3 covers 16 residues. Germline loops: CDR1 SGHTA, CDR2 FQGTGA. The CDR3 spells CASSLRAGGHTGELFF. In DNA, the CDR3 is TGTGCCAGCAGCTTAAGGGCGGGAGGACACACCGGGGAGCTGTTTTTT.

The chain couples TRBV5-6 to TRBJ2-7; no clear D gene. CDR3 length: 12 amino acids. Germline V CDR1 and CDR2: SGHDT, YYEEEE. The germline V and J ends were trimmed by 1 base and 6 bases, with 8 bases remaining between them. The CDR3 is CASSLRNVEQYF. CDR3 coding DNA: TGTGCCAGCAGCTTGAGGAATGTCGAGCAGTACTTC.

The rearrangement joins TRBV28 to TRBJ1-4; D gene unclear. Germline V CDR1 and CDR2: MDHEN, SYDVKM. The CDR3 is made up of 11 amino acids. Trimming stripped 4 bases from V and 10 bases from J, with 7 bases between. This CDR3 is CASSSPGKLFF. The CDR3 DNA is TGTGCCAGCAGTTCTCCCGGAAAACTGTTTTTT.

The chain recombines TRBV10-3 with TRBJ2-1, with D unclear. The CDR3 extends over 14 amino acids. The V end was cut by 3 bases, the J end by 3 bases, with 9 bases between. Germline V gene data show CDR1 as ENHRY and CDR2 as SYGVKD. The CDR3 reads CAISEGRFYNEQFF. CDR3 bases: TGTGCCATCAGTGAAGGCAGATTCTACAATGAGCAGTTCTTC.

The chain carries TRBV18 and TRBJ1-4, with D possibly matching TRBD1 (5 bases). Trimming stripped 8 bases from V and 8 bases from J, with 18 bases between. Germline V lookup: CDR1 KGHSH, CDR2 LQKENI. The CDR3 runs 14 residues. The CDR3: CASALQGHREKLFF. The CDR3 DNA follows: TGTGCCAGCGCCTTGCAGGGCCATCGCGAAAAACTGTTTTTT.

As concerns this clone: Other DNA sequences of this sample code for an identical CDR3. J is TRBJ1-5 and V is TRBV28; D not resolved. Germline assignment: CDR1 MDHEN and CDR2 SYDVKM. V was pared by 2 bases and J by 7 bases, with 6 bases between. CDR3 size: 12 residues. CDR3 DNA sequence: TGTGCCAGCAGTTTAAGCGTCCAGCCCCAGCATTTT. Its protein is CASSLSVQPQHF.

On this clone: Since a far larger clone is one base different, this is likely a read error. The chain is built from TRBV7-8 and TRBJ1-1, with a tentative D call TRBD1 (5 bases). Trimming removed 2 bases from V and 3 bases from J, with 7 bases in between. The germline V gene encodes CDR1 SGHVS and CDR2 FQNEAQ. The CDR3 loop spans 13 amino acids. The CDR3 sequence: CASSLWGDTEAFF. CDR3 in DNA: TGTGCCAGCAGCTTATGGGGGGACACTGAAGCTTTCTTT.

The chain recombines TRBV7-2 with TRBJ2-5, with no clear D. V lost 0 bases, J lost 5 bases, and 10 bases lay in between. The germline CDR1 and CDR2 sequences are SGHTA and FQGNSA. This CDR3 contains 14 residues. This CDR3 is CASSLARFGETQYF. CDR3 DNA sequence: TGTGCCAGCAGCTTAGCGCGGTTCGGCGAGACCCAGTACTTC.

The V gene is TRBV10-3, the J gene TRBJ2-7; weak D call: TRBD1 (5 bases). The CDR3 sequence is 13 residues long. Per the germline V gene, CDR1 is ENHRY and CDR2 is SYGVKD. Trimming cost V 4 bases and J 3 bases, with 10 bases left between them. CDR3 in DNA: TGTGCCATCAGTGTAAAACAGGACTACGAGCAGTACTTC. This sequence encodes CAISVKQDYEQYF.

In regard to this clone: A read error is the likely source, as a far larger clone sits one nucleotide away. Here the CDR3 omits its conserved ending phenylalanine or tryptophan, so a read error is the likely source. The CDR3 loop is CAWTPGSSNGYTI. The CDR3, as DNA: TGTGCCTGGACCCCGGGCTCCAGTAATGGCTACACCATC. The chain combines TRBV30 with TRBJ1-2; D not resolved. The CDR3 sequence is 13 residues long. V gave up 4 bases and J gave up 6 bases, with 15 bases separating them. Germline V gene data show CDR1 as GTSNPN and CDR2 as SVGIG (reference sequence).

CDR3 amino acids: CAISESSAGGPSDTQYF. CDR3 bases: TGTGCCATCAGTGAGTCGTCAGCGGGAGGGCCGTCAGATACGCAGTATTTT. The V and J genes are TRBV10-3 and TRBJ2-3, with 10 bases fitting TRBD2. The CDR3 is 17 residues long. CDR1 and CDR2 from the germline V gene are ENHRY and SYGVKD. Losses at the gene ends were 0 bases for V and 4 bases for J; bases not matched to a gene: 7.

The J gene is TRBJ1-2, the V gene TRBV10-3; no definite D call. The V gene's germline CDR1 is ENHRY and CDR2 SYGVKD. The CDR3 is 12 amino acids. The V gene lost 0 bases and the J gene lost 8 bases, with 7 bases spanning the gap. CDR3 DNA sequence: TGTGCCATCAGTGAGTCCGGCCGCGGCTACACCTTC. Translating it yields CAISESGRGYTF.